The T cell receptor (beta chain) under discussion was sequenced for a study of T-cell reconstitution after alpha-beta-depleted transplantation in children. Unique molecular identifiers were incorporated during preparation of the TCRbeta library. MiXCR, run by TCRdb on the PCR reads, gives a single entry per CDR3 protein. The sample yields 200,000 to 250,000 distinct CDR3 sequences, roughly 10% seen once. This clonotype was picked up many times. Trimming cost V 6 bases and J 5 bases; bases outside gene matches: 13. This CDR3 has 16 residues. Sequencing was performed on PBMCs from the stem cell graft donor, taken from the stem cell graft. The chain recombines TRBV12-3 or TRBV12-4 with TRBJ2-1; TRBD2 aligns across 7 bases. The receptor comes from a human donor who donated a stem cell graft to a child with acute lymphoblastic leukemia. This chain's CDR3 is CASRRIAGLLNNEQFF. The CDR3 nucleotides are TGTGCCAGCAGACGCATAGCGGGTCTACTCAACAATGAGCAGTTCTTC.